This T cell receptor (beta chain) originates from a study of blood T cell repertoires in COVID-19. Turning to the study itself: Sites across the United States, Italy and Spain contributed samples from acute and convalescent COVID-19. From T cells, B-cell-depleted T cells, or PBMCs came the material, which was cDNA or gDNA.

Per the original data handling: From reference gene primer amplification, estimates of nucleated cell counts were derived. The data were produced by immunoSEQ multiplex PCR, yet TCRdb's version contains in-frame clones alone and is incomplete. For V, J and clone size, that table is used; D and trimming come from the DNA. Counted here are about 300,000 clones, about 87% occurring once; the ten biggest clones make up more than 6.5%. Looked up from germline, CDR1 is SEHNR and CDR2 is FQNEAQ (reference sequence). Trimming left V 5 bases short and J 0 bases short, with 17 bases between. This CDR3 contains 16 residues.

V gene TRBV7-9 combines with J gene TRBJ2-7, with a possible D match to TRBD1 (5 bases). The specimen sequenced was peripheral blood. The receptor was isolated from a woman younger than 45 who had recovered from COVID-19. Here the CDR3 DNA reads TGTGCCAGCAGCCCAAACTGGGGCAGCAACTCCTACGAGCAGTACTTC. Its protein is CASSPNWGSNSYEQYF.